This is a list of T cell receptor beta chains from one sample in a study of CD4 T cells in relation to SARS-CoV-2 and coronaviruses. Assay used: immunoSEQ multiplex PCR; TCRdb lists only in-frame clones, some missing. The sample shows tens of thousands of clones, under 80% of them seen only once. The antigens these receptors bind are not known. The sequenced sample consisted of memory CD4+ T cells from PBMCs, cultured in vitro. Receptor source: an adult with COVID-19. Both conserved end residues are part of each CDR3. D genes are given only for firm matches. Some rows have no size entry. The others give once, few or many, or a class for an expanded clone.

V,J,D,size,CDR3,DNA
TRBV28,TRBJ2-3,TRBD2,.,CASSLSSGRVTDTQYF,TGTGCCAGCAGTCTCTCTAGCGGGAGGGTCACAGATACGCAGTATTTT
TRBV7-7,TRBJ2-1,TRBD2,.,CASSRTSDNEQFF,TGTGCCAGCAGCCGTACTAGCGACAATGAGCAGTTCTTC
TRBV5-6,TRBJ1-4,.,.,CASSLDTGVNEKLFF,TGTGCCAGCAGCTTGGATACAGGAGTGAATGAAAAACTGTTTTTT
TRBV3-1/TRBV3-2,TRBJ2-3,.,.,CASSQDLGSTDTQYF,TGTGCCAGCAGCCAAGATTTGGGAAGCACAGATACGCAGTATTTT
TRBV15,TRBJ2-2,.,.,CATSRDMATGELFF,TGTGCCACCAGCAGAGATATGGCGACCGGGGAGCTGTTTTTT
TRBV28,TRBJ1-2,.,.,CASSWGAGGTPYGYTF,TGTGCCAGCAGTTGGGGGGCCGGGGGGACCCCGTATGGCTACACCTTC
TRBV13,TRBJ2-2,.,few,CASSSIPGLPDTGELFF,TGTGCCAGCAGCTCTATTCCGGGGCTTCCGGACACCGGGGAGCTGTTTTTT
TRBV7-3,TRBJ2-2,TRBD2,.,CASSESLAGGELFF,TGTGCCAGCAGCGAATCTTTAGCGGGCGGGGAGCTGTTTTTT
TRBV4-3,TRBJ2-3,.,.,CASSPGALVADTQYF,TGCGCCAGCAGCCCAGGGGCGCTAGTAGCCGATACGCAGTATTTT
TRBV6-1,TRBJ2-1,.,.,CASSALQARSYNEQFF,TGTGCCAGCAGTGCCTTACAGGCCCGCTCCTACAATGAGCAGTTCTTC
TRBV19,TRBJ2-2,TRBD1,few,CASQGAGELFF,TGTGCCAGTCAGGGGGCCGGGGAGCTGTTTTTT
TRBV28,TRBJ2-7,.,.,CASSPRAAGEQYF,TGTGCCAGCAGTCCGCGGGCCGCCGGCGAGCAGTACTTC
TRBV29-1,TRBJ2-7,TRBD1,.,CSVRDSYEQYF,TGCAGCGTTAGGGACAGCTACGAGCAGTACTTC
TRBV9,TRBJ2-3,TRBD1,.,CASSVAPGGGTDTQYF,TGTGCCAGCAGCGTAGCGCCAGGGGGAGGCACAGATACGCAGTATTTT
TRBV6-1,TRBJ2-7,.,few,CASSETPLSSYEQYF,TGTGCCAGCAGTGAAACCCCTCTCAGCTCCTACGAGCAGTACTTC
TRBV27,TRBJ1-1,.,.,CASSIPQGKAFF,TGTGCCAGCAGTATCCCCCAGGGGAAAGCTTTCTTT
TRBV5-4,TRBJ2-2,.,.,CASSRAVDWNTGELFF,TGTGCCAGCAGCAGAGCGGTTGATTGGAACACCGGGGAGCTGTTTTTT
TRBV28,TRBJ1-3,TRBD1,.,CASSPTDRGSGNTIYF,TGTGCCAGCAGTCCAACTGACAGGGGGTCTGGAAACACCATATATTTT
TRBV2,TRBJ1-4,.,.,CANRPGEATNEKLFF,TGTGCCAATCGACCGGGGGAGGCAACTAATGAAAAACTGTTTTTT
TRBV27,TRBJ2-7,.,medium-sized,CASRPNQDYEQYF,TGTGCCAGCAGACCAAACCAAGACTACGAGCAGTACTTC
TRBV6-2/TRBV6-3,TRBJ2-3,.,.,CASSEPGTDTQYF,TGTGCCAGCAGTGAGCCCGGCACAGATACGCAGTATTTT
TRBV18,TRBJ1-6,.,.,CASSPLSRRNSPLHF,TGTGCCAGCTCACCACTTTCCCGACGGAATTCACCCCTCCACTTT